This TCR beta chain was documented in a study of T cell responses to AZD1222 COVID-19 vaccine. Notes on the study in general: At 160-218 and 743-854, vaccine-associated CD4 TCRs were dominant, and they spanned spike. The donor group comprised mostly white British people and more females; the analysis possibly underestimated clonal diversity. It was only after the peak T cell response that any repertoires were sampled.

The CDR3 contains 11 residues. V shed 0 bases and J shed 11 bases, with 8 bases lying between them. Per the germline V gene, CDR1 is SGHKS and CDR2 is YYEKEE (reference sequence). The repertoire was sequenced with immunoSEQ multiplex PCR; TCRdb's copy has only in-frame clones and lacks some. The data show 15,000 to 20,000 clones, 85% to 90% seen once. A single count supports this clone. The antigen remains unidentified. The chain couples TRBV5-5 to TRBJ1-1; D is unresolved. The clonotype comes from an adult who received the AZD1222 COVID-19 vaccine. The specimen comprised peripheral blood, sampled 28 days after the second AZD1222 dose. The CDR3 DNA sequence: TGTGCCAGCAGCTTGGAAGATAGGGCTTTCTTT. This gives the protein CASSLEDRAFF.